This T cell receptor beta chain is from a study of blood T cell dynamics during melanoma immunotherapy. In the study overall: Standard first-line treatment here was pembrolizumab or nivolumab plus ipilimumab in metastatic melanoma.

The sample's time point: week 3, after first cycle of checkpoint inhibitor. TCRdb's copy holds only in-frame clones and misses some; the assay was immunoSEQ multiplex PCR. The table lists approximately 14,000 clones, just over 85% of them singletons. V gave up 5 bases and J gave up 1 base, with 9 bases separating them. Germline CDR1 SGHDT, CDR2 YYEEEE. There are 13 residues in the CDR3. The sequence was collected from a human donor with melanoma. Sequenced here: blood, sampled from a patient treated with checkpoint blockade. The chain is built from TRBV5-6 and TRBJ1-1, with D unresolved. The CDR3 DNA reads as TGTGCCAGCAGTAGGACGGCGAACACTGAAGCTTTCTTT. Protein: CASSRTANTEAFF.